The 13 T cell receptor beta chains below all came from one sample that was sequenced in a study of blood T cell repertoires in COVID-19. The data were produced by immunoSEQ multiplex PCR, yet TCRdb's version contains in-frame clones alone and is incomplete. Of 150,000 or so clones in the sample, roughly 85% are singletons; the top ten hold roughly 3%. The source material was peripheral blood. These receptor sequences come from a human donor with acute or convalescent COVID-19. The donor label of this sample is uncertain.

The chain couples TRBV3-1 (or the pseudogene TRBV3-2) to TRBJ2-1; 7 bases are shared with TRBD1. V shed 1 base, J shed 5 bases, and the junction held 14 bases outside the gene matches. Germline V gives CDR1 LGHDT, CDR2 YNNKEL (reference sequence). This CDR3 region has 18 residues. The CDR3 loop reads CASSQVRVQDRNDNEQFF. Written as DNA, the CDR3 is TGTGCCAGCAGCCAAGTCAGGGTCCAGGACAGGAATGACAATGAGCAGTTCTTC.

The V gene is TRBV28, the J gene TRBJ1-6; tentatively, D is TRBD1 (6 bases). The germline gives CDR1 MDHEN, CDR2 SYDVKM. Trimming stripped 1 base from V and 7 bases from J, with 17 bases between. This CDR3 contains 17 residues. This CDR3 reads CASSLFTAGTRNSPLHF. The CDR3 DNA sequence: TGTGCCAGCAGTTTATTTACCGCCGGGACACGCAATTCACCCCTCCACTTT.

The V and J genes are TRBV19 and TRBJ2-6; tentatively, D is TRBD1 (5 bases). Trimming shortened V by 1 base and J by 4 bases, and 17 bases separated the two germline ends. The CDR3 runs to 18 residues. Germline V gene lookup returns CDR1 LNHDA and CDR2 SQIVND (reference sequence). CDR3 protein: CASSIAGRARVGANVLTF. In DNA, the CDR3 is TGTGCCAGTAGTATAGCTGGCAGGGCCAGAGTCGGGGCCAACGTCCTGACTTTC.

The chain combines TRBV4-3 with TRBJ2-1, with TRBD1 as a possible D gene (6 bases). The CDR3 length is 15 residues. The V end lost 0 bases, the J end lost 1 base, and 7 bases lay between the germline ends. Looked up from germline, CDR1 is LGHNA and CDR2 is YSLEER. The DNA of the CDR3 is TGCGCCAGCAGCCAAGACAGGGGTTCCTACAATGAGCAGTTCTTC. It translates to CASSQDRGSYNEQFF.

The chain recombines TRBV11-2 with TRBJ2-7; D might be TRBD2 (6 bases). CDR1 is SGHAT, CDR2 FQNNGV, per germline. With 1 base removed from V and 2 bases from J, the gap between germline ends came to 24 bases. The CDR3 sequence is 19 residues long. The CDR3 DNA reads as TGTGCCAGCAGCTTAGGACGTCTTGAGGCGGGGAGCCTCACCTACGAGCAGTACTTC. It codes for CASSLGRLEAGSLTYEQYF.

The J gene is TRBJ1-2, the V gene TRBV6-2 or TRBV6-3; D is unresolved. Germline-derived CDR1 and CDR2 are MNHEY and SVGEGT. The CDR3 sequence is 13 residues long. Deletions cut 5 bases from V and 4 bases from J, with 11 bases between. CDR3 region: CASSPVSAYGYTF. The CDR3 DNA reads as TGTGCCAGCAGTCCAGTCAGTGCCTATGGCTACACCTTC.

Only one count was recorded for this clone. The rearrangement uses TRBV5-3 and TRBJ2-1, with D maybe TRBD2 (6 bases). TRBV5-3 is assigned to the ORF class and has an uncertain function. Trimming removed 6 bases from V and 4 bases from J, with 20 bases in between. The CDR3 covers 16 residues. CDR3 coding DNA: TGTGCCAGAACCACCTTTAAGGACGGGGGTTACAATGAGCAGTTCTTC. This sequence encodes CARTTFKDGGYNEQFF.

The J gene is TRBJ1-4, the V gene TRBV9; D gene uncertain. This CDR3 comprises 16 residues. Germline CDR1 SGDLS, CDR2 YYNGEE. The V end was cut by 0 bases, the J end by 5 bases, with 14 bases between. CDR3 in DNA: TGTGCCAGCAGCGTAGAGTCGGCGGGCTCGAATGAAAAACTGTTTTTT. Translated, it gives CASSVESAGSNEKLFF. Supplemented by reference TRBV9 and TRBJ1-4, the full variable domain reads DSGVTQTPKHLITATGQRVTLRCSPRSGDLSVYWYQQSLDQGLQFLIQYYNGEERAKGNILERFSAQQFPDLHSELNLSSLELGDSALYFCASSVESAGSNEKLFFGSGTQLSVL.

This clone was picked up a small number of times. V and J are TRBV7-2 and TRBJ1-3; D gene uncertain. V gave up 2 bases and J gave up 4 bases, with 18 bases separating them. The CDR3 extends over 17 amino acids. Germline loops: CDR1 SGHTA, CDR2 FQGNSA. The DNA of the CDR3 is TGTGCCAGCAGCTTAAGTCCGTTAGAGGGCGCCGGAAACACCATATATTTT. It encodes CASSLSPLEGAGNTIYF.

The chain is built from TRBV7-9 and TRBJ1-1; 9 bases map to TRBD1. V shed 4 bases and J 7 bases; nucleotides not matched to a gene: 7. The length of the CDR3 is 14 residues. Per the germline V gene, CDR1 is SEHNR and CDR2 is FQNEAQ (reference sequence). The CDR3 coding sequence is TGTGCCAGCAGCTCAATGGGACAGGGAGATGAAGCTTTCTTT. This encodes CASSSMGQGDEAFF.

CDR3 residues: CASGLDRVNSPLHF. The CDR3 bases are TGTGCCAGCGGACTGGACAGGGTAAATTCACCCCTCCACTTT. The gene calls are TRBV28 and TRBJ1-6; TRBD1 aligns across 8 bases. CDR1 is MDHEN and CDR2 is SYDVKM in the germline V gene. The CDR3 is 14 amino acids. Unmatched junction bases numbered 7, after V lost 8 bases and J lost 7 bases.

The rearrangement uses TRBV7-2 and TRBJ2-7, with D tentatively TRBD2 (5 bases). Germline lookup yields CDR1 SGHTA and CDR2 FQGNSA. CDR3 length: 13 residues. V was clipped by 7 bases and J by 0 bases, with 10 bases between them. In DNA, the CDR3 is TGTGCCAGCACCTCGGGGAACTCCTACGAGCAGTACTTC. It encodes CASTSGNSYEQYF.

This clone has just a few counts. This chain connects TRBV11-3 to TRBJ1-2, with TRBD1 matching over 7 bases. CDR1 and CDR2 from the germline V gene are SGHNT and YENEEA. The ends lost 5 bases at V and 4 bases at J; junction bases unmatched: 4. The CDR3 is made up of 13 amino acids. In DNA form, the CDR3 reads TGTGCCAGCAGCCCGACAGGGCGCTATGGCTACACCTTC. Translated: CASSPTGRYGYTF.